This T cell receptor beta chain was obtained from a study of blood T cell repertoires in COVID-19. For the study at large: PBMCs, B-cell-depleted T cells, or T cells were the source of the cDNA or gDNA that made up the material.

How the authors handled the data: Estimation of nucleated cell counts relied on the amplification of reference gene primers. The repertoire was sequenced with immunoSEQ multiplex PCR; TCRdb's copy has only in-frame clones and lacks some. Clone size and V and J calls were adopted from that table, with D and trimming inferred from the DNA. The sample includes over 25,000 clones, around 90% of them seen just once. This clone was picked up one time. The CDR3 spans 17 residues. V shed 4 bases and J 2 bases; nucleotides not matched to a gene: 7. The germline gives CDR1 SGDLS, CDR2 YYNGEE. Sequencing was performed on peripheral blood. This TCR was recovered from a human donor in a cohort sampled during active COVID-19. The donor label of this sample is uncertain. The chain recombines TRBV9 with TRBJ2-3; TRBD2 matches at 13 bases. As DNA, the CDR3 is TGTGCCAGCAGCCCCCTGGGACTAGCGGGGACCACAGATACGCAGTATTTT. The encoded protein is CASSPLGLAGTTDTQYF.